Each of the 26 T cell receptor beta chains below was sequenced from the same sample in a study of CD8 T cells in ankylosing spondylitis. Study findings and constraints: The study identified a TCR beta motif of under ten highly homologous variants that appeared characteristic of ankylosing spondylitis blood.

In TCRdb, the 5' RACE reads were re-called with MiXCR into one record per CDR3 protein. The sample lists about 540,000 distinct CDR3 sequences, about 13% seen once, with 6.8% in the top ten. What these receptors recognize is not known. The sample taken for sequencing was blood, either unsorted or a sorted T cell fraction (not recorded which). These receptors were taken from a male donor with ankylosing spondylitis.

The rearrangement uses TRBV2 and TRBJ2-1; 10 bases fit TRBD2. CDR1 and CDR2 (germline): SNHLY, FYNNEI. The CDR3 sequence is 15 residues long. Unmatched junction bases numbered 4, after V lost 0 bases and J lost 8 bases. CDR3 in amino acids: CASSEASGRAYEQFF. The CDR3 DNA sequence: TGTGCCAGCAGTGAAGCCAGCGGGAGGGCCTATGAGCAGTTCTTC. Full variable domain (missing parts from reference TRBV2 and TRBJ2-1): EPEVTQTPSHQVTQMGQEVILRCVPISNHLYFYWYRQILGQKVEFLVSFYNNEISEKSEIFDDQFSVERPDGSNFTLKIRSTKLEDSAMYFCASSEASGRAYEQFFGPGTRLTVL.

The chain recombines TRBV20-1 with TRBJ2-5, with D possibly TRBD2 on 6 matching bases. CDR1 is DFQATT, CDR2 SNEGSKA, per germline (reference sequence). Trimming took 5 bases from V and 4 from J, leaving 14 bases between them. CDR3 size: 13 residues. This CDR3 is CSAALSGVETQYF. CDR3 nucleotide sequence: TGCAGTGCTGCCTTATCGGGGGTAGAGACCCAGTACTTC.

The table lists this clonotype with a few counts. The J gene is TRBJ2-5, the V gene TRBV11-2; 9 nucleotides line up with TRBD2. CDR3 size: 18 residues. J was trimmed by 1 base and V by 5 bases; bases with no gene match: 14. The germline V gene encodes CDR1 SGHAT and CDR2 FQNNGV. The CDR3 loop reads CASSPPRGTSGLQETQYF. The DNA for the CDR3 is TGTGCCAGCAGCCCCCCCCGCGGAACTAGCGGGCTCCAAGAGACCCAGTACTTC.

The chain is built from TRBV5-1 and TRBJ2-7; the D call may be TRBD1 or TRBD2 (5 bases each). Trimming removed 0 bases from V and 3 bases from J, with 10 bases in between. The CDR3 is 14 amino acids. Germline V lookup: CDR1 SGHRS, CDR2 YFSETQ. This CDR3 reads CASSLVGGGYEQYV. The CDR3 DNA sequence: TGCGCCAGCAGCTTGGTAGGTGGGGGCTACGAGCAGTACGTC.

The chain is built from TRBV29-1 and TRBJ2-1; 7 nucleotides line up with TRBD2. CDR1 SQVTM and CDR2 ANQGSEA come from the germline V gene. The V and J ends lost 7 bases and 4 bases, in that order; junction bases with no gene match: 10. This CDR3 is 14 amino acids long. CDR3 amino acids: CSAPSSGQYNEQFF. DNA of the CDR3: TGCAGCGCCCCTAGTAGCGGGCAATACAATGAGCAGTTCTTC.

In this sample, this clonotype turned up a few times. This rearrangement joins TRBV7-9 to TRBJ2-5; 12 nucleotides match TRBD2. J was trimmed by 4 bases and V by 5 bases; bases with no gene match: 5. CDR3 size: 15 residues. Per the germline V gene, CDR1 is SEHNR and CDR2 is FQNEAQ (reference sequence). This CDR3 reads CASSTLAGGPETQYF. The CDR3 nucleotides are TGTGCCAGCAGCACCCTAGCGGGAGGGCCAGAGACCCAGTACTTC.

V is TRBV7-9 and J is TRBJ2-1, with TRBD2 as a possible D gene (5 bases). This CDR3 comprises 16 residues. Germline V gene lookup returns CDR1 SEHNR and CDR2 FQNEAQ (reference sequence). V was trimmed by 4 bases and J by 7 bases, leaving 20 bases between them. The DNA for the CDR3 is TGTGCCAGCAGCTCCCGGGGTGGCATAGGTGGGAATGAGCAGTTCTTC. Residues: CASSSRGGIGGNEQFF.

This chain uses TRBV5-1 with TRBJ2-1; perhaps TRBD2 as D (6 bases). With 0 bases removed from V and 7 bases from J, the gap between germline ends came to 14 bases. The germline V gene has CDR1 SGHRS and CDR2 YFSETQ. The CDR3 spans 15 residues. The CDR3 loop is CASSLEGGRVNEQFF. In DNA, the CDR3 is TGCGCCAGCAGCTTGGAGGGAGGACGGGTGAATGAGCAGTTCTTC.

This clonotype was recorded many times. The J gene is TRBJ2-1, the V gene TRBV5-1; D is possibly TRBD1 (5 bases). This CDR3 has 12 amino acids. The V and J ends lost 6 bases and 4 bases respectively, with 8 bases between them. CDR1 SGHRS and CDR2 YFSETQ come from the germline V gene. The CDR3 bases are TGCGCCAGCAAACAGGTATACAATGAGCAGTTCTTC. Translating gives CASKQVYNEQFF.

This clonotype showed up just a few times. In DNA form, the CDR3 reads TGCGCCAGCAGCTTGACTTACACGAACACTGAAGCTTTCTTT. Translation: CASSLTYTNTEAFF. The chain joins TRBV5-1 to TRBJ1-1; no firm D call. V was shortened by 1 base and J by 1 base, with 8 bases between the two germline ends. Per the germline V gene, CDR1 is SGHRS and CDR2 is YFSETQ. The CDR3 contains 14 residues.

This clonotype appeared many times. The chain recombines TRBV14 with TRBJ2-7, with D possibly called TRBD1 or TRBD2 (6 bases each). This CDR3 has 15 residues. CDR1 and CDR2 from the germline V gene are SGHDN and FVKESK. Between the trimmed V and J ends, which lost 4 bases and 0 bases, there was a span of 13 bases. CDR3 sequence: CASSRGGLISYEQYF. Written as DNA, the CDR3 is TGTGCCAGCAGCCGAGGGGGACTGATCTCCTACGAGCAGTACTTC.

This chain links TRBV2 with TRBJ2-3; D not resolved. The CDR3 loop spans 13 amino acids. The V gene's germline CDR1 is SNHLY and CDR2 FYNNEI. V lost 6 bases, J lost 4 bases, and 11 bases lay in between. The CDR3 coding sequence is TGTGCCAGCAGGACGCTTGTGGCAGATACGCAGTATTTT. Translated, it gives CASRTLVADTQYF.

This clonotype came up a few times. V gene TRBV6-1 combines with J gene TRBJ1-6; 9 bases are shared with TRBD1. With V trimmed by 4 bases and J by 5 bases, 3 bases remained unmatched. The CDR3 length is 15 residues. Germline assignment: CDR1 MNHNS and CDR2 SASEGT. The CDR3 here is CASSVTGGNNSPLHF. The CDR3 coding sequence is TGTGCCAGCAGTGTAACAGGGGGCAATAATTCACCCCTCCACTTT.

The rearrangement uses TRBV7-8 and TRBJ2-7; D not certain. V was cut by 1 base and J by 7 bases, with 11 bases left in between. Germline V gene sequence: CDR1 SGHVS, CDR2 FQNEAQ. This CDR3 spans 13 amino acids. The CDR3 loop reads CASSLEGRAEQYV. CDR3 nucleotide sequence: TGTGCCAGCAGCTTAGAAGGCCGAGCGGAGCAGTACGTC.

The rearrangement links TRBV19 to TRBJ2-1; D not certain. Germline assignment: CDR1 LNHDA and CDR2 SQIVND (reference sequence). Trimming removed 1 base at V and 5 bases at J, with 6 bases between. This CDR3 has 13 amino acids. The CDR3 sequence is CASSIARDNEQFF. The CDR3 nucleotides read TGTGCCAGTAGTATAGCAAGGGACAATGAGCAGTTCTTC.

This chain links TRBV6-1 with TRBJ1-3, with 7 nucleotides matching TRBD1. The CDR3 totals 16 residues. Trimming removed 0 bases from V and 3 bases from J; junction bases left unmatched: 5. From germline, CDR1 is MNHNS and CDR2 SASEGT. The DNA for the CDR3 is TGTGCCAGCAGTGAAGCGGCGGACAGGATTGGAAACACCATATATTTT. Protein sequence: CASSEAADRIGNTIYF.

This clonotype has more than one count but fewer than ten. This sequence joins TRBV28 and TRBJ2-7; TRBD2 aligns across 8 bases. Germline V gene data show CDR1 as MDHEN and CDR2 as SYDVKM. After removal of 3 bases from V and 9 bases from J, the junction contained 10 bases not matched to a gene. The CDR3 sequence is 14 residues long. The CDR3 region has the DNA TGTGCCAGCAGTTTGTCCGGGAGGGCCTTAGGGCAGTACGTC. This encodes CASSLSGRALGQYV.

V gene TRBV5-1 combines with J gene TRBJ1-1; 9 nucleotides agree with TRBD1. After removal of 1 base from V and 5 bases from J, the junction contained 3 bases not matched to a gene. The CDR3 contains 14 residues. Germline CDR1 is SGHRS and CDR2 is YFSETQ. The CDR3 sequence: CASSLQQGATEAFF. CDR3 bases: TGCGCCAGCAGCTTGCAACAGGGGGCTACTGAAGCTTTCTTT.

The table lists this clonotype with many counts. This chain links TRBV5-1 with TRBJ1-5, with D possibly matching TRBD1 (5 bases). This CDR3 is built from 13 residues. V was pared by 0 bases and J by 7 bases, with 8 bases between. Germline loops: CDR1 SGHRS, CDR2 YFSETQ. CDR3 sequence: CASSLEGKQPQHF. DNA for the CDR3: TGCGCCAGCAGCTTGGAGGGGAAGCAGCCCCAGCATTTT.

The chain recombines TRBV7-8 with TRBJ1-2, with TRBD1 identical over 9 bases. The germline gives CDR1 SGHVS, CDR2 FQNEAQ. The CDR3 runs 15 residues. The junction had 10 bases not matched to a gene; V was cut back by 5 bases and J by 6 bases. The CDR3 coding sequence is TGTGCCAGCAGCCCGACTGGGACAGGGCTGCATGGCTACACCTTC. Translation: CASSPTGTGLHGYTF.

The chain employs TRBV2 and TRBJ2-7; possibly TRBD1 for D (6 bases). Germline V gene sequence: CDR1 SNHLY, CDR2 FYNNEI. The CDR3 spans 14 residues. Trimming removed 6 bases at V and 3 bases at J, with 15 bases between. The CDR3 nucleotides are TGTGCCAGCAGCCGAGGGGGATTGGGCTACGAGCAGTACGTC. Its protein product is CASSRGGLGYEQYV.

This clonotype came up a few times. The chain uses TRBV5-6 and TRBJ1-2, with TRBD1 as a possible D gene (5 bases). Trimming removed 1 base at V and 4 bases at J, with 17 bases between. CDR1 is SGHDT, CDR2 YYEEEE, per germline. The CDR3 runs to 16 residues. CDR3 loop: CASSLRPRVFSYGYTF. The DNA of the CDR3 is TGTGCCAGCAGCTTGCGTCCCAGGGTTTTCTCCTATGGCTACACCTTC. Full variable domain (remainder filled in from reference TRBV5-6 and TRBJ1-2): DAGVTQSPTHLIKTRGQQVTLRCSPKSGHDTVSWYQQALGQGPQFIFQYYEEEERQRGNFPDRFSGHQFPNYSSELNVNALLLGDSALYLCASSLRPRVFSYGYTFGSGTRLTVV.

This clonotype has a handful of counts. The rearrangement links TRBV20-1 to TRBJ2-7, with D possibly being TRBD2 (6 bases). CDR3 length equals 13 residues. V was clipped by 3 bases and J by 1 base, with 10 bases between them. In germline, CDR1 is DFQATT, CDR2 SNEGSKA (reference sequence). CDR3 coding DNA: TGCAGTGCTAGCGGGAGTAGGTCCTACGAGCAGTACTTC. Translated, it gives CSASGSRSYEQYF.

The chain combines TRBV11-1 with TRBJ1-4, with 7 nucleotides matching TRBD1. The CDR3 has 18 residues. V was pared by 5 bases and J by 0 bases, with 12 bases of the junction left unmatched. The germline V gene encodes CDR1 SGHAT and CDR2 FQDESV (reference sequence). The chain's CDR3 is CASSLGAGGPATNEKLFF. The CDR3 nucleotides read TGTGCCAGCAGCCTGGGGGCAGGGGGTCCGGCAACTAATGAAAAACTGTTTTTT.

This chain links TRBV6-2 or TRBV6-3 with TRBJ2-1; unclear D gene. CDR1 is MNHEY and CDR2 is SVGEGT in the germline V gene. The V end was cut by 6 bases, the J end by 0 bases, with 6 bases between. The CDR3 is 13 amino acids. The CDR3 sequence: CASRPTSYNEQFF. CDR3 DNA: TGTGCCAGCAGACCCACCTCCTACAATGAGCAGTTCTTC.

The chain carries TRBV28 and TRBJ2-3, with 11 bases matching TRBD2. J gave up 1 base and V 3 bases, and 9 bases lay outside the gene matches. This CDR3 spans 18 amino acids. Germline V lookup: CDR1 MDHEN, CDR2 SYDVKM. CDR3 protein: CASSFPFLAGGGTDTQYF. The DNA of the CDR3 is TGTGCCAGCAGTTTTCCCTTCCTAGCGGGAGGAGGCACAGATACGCAGTATTTT. Full variable domain (missing parts from reference TRBV28 and TRBJ2-3): DVKVTQSSRYLVKRTGEKVFLECVQDMDHENMFWYRQDPGLGLRLIYFSYDVKMKEKGDIPEGYSVSREKKERFSLILESASTNQTSMYLCASSFPFLAGGGTDTQYFGPGTRLTVL.